The 3 T cell receptor beta chains in this list originate from one sample, sequenced in a study of regulatory T cells in long-lasting Graves disease. Sequencing libraries for TCR beta were prepared with iRepertoire HTBI primers and Arm-PCR of CDR3 regions. TCRdb analysed the multiplex PCR reads with MiXCR anew, one entry per CDR3 protein. Of about 430,000 distinct CDR3 sequences listed, around 16% are singletons. The time point is: newly diagnosed GD, antithyroid drugs for less than 3 months. Following extraction of RNA from PBMCs, that RNA was used to make the TCR library. The same specimen was also included in a second study, on T cells in Graves' hyperthyroidism and ophthalmopathy.

This material consisted of peripheral blood mononuclear cells (PBMCs), taken at new diagnosis, from a patient treated with antithyroid drugs. The receptor source for this set is a woman between 35 and 50 years old with Graves disease.

The sample holds many counts of this clonotype. The rearrangement uses TRBV28 and TRBJ2-1; D might be TRBD2 (5 bases). Germline values: CDR1 MDHEN, CDR2 SYDVKM. Deletions cut 10 bases from V and 6 bases from J, with 19 bases between. The CDR3 covers 14 residues. As DNA, the CDR3 is TGTGCCAACGCCCGGACTTCGATGCGCAATGAGCAGTTCTTC. Encoded protein: CANARTSMRNEQFF.

This clonotype was detected ten times or more. The chain joins TRBV3-1 to TRBJ2-1; D remains unclear. CDR1 is LGHDT, CDR2 YNNKEL, per germline (reference sequence). V gave up 5 bases and J gave up 13 bases, with 12 bases separating them. CDR3 size: 11 residues. CDR3 loop: CASSSGRSQFF. The CDR3 DNA sequence: TGTGCCAGCAGCTCTGGACGGAGTCAGTTCTTC.

This clonotype has ten or more counts. The genes are TRBV29-1 and TRBJ2-3, with TRBD2 matching 9 bases. The trim removed 8 bases at V and 0 bases at J, leaving 9 bases unmatched. Germline V gene lookup returns CDR1 SQVTM and CDR2 ANQGSEA. The CDR3 loop spans 15 amino acids. The CDR3 protein is CSSRLAGTSTDTQYF. Here the CDR3 DNA reads TGCAGCTCCCGGCTAGCGGGAACGAGCACAGATACGCAGTATTTT.